This TCR beta chain stems from a study of cytomegalovirus exposure and HLA in healthy donors. Study-level findings and limits: HLA allele associations emerged for 17,000 or so TCR beta sequences in a later analysis, at 0.05 false discovery rate. The productive fraction for most TCR beta V segments was about 87% or about 30% in an earlier analysis.

Trimming took 4 bases from V and 4 from J; bases not matched to a gene: 9. Germline V lookup: CDR1 SGHRS, CDR2 YFSETQ. CDR3 size: 16 residues. In the case of this clone: Its antigen is as yet unknown.

Use of 60 Vbeta and 13 Jbeta primers characterized the PCR. Assay: immunoSEQ multiplex PCR; the TCRdb copy retains only in-frame clones and omits some. The sample lists roughly 150,000 clones; roughly 72% were seen once. Sequencing was done on a sample of PBMCs. The V call is TRBV5-1, the J call TRBJ1-1; TRBD1 agrees at 11 bases. The clonotype originates from a man aged 40-49 years in good health and CMV-seronegative. CDR3 sequence (DNA): TGCGCCAGCAGCCCCAAGGGACAGGGGGGAAGCACTGAAGCTTTCTTT. Translation: CASSPKGQGGSTEAFF.